Given below is one T cell receptor (beta chain) in context. Per the study methods: By means of reference gene primer amplification, nucleated cell counts were estimated. The assay was immunoSEQ multiplex PCR, and TCRdb's table has in-frame clones only and misses some. D and trimming were read from the DNA, whereas the V and J calls and clone size are those reported in that table. This sample carries 85,000 to 100,000 clones, 79% of them seen once, and the ten largest clones take 18%. Between the trimmed V and J ends, which lost 4 bases and 3 bases, there was a span of 10 bases. Looked up from germline, CDR1 is SNHLY and CDR2 is FYNNEI. This CDR3 has 13 residues. The source of the sample is a study of blood T cell repertoires in COVID-19. The wider study: Sites in the United States, Italy and Spain provided acute and convalescent COVID-19 samples.

The chain has TRBV2 and TRBJ2-7; D is uncertain. The origin of this receptor is a woman aged 80 or over with active or convalescent COVID-19. The sequenced material came from peripheral blood. CDR3 amino acids: CASSGAYHYEQYF. The CDR3 nucleotides are TGTGCCAGCAGTGGTGCCTACCACTACGAGCAGTACTTC.